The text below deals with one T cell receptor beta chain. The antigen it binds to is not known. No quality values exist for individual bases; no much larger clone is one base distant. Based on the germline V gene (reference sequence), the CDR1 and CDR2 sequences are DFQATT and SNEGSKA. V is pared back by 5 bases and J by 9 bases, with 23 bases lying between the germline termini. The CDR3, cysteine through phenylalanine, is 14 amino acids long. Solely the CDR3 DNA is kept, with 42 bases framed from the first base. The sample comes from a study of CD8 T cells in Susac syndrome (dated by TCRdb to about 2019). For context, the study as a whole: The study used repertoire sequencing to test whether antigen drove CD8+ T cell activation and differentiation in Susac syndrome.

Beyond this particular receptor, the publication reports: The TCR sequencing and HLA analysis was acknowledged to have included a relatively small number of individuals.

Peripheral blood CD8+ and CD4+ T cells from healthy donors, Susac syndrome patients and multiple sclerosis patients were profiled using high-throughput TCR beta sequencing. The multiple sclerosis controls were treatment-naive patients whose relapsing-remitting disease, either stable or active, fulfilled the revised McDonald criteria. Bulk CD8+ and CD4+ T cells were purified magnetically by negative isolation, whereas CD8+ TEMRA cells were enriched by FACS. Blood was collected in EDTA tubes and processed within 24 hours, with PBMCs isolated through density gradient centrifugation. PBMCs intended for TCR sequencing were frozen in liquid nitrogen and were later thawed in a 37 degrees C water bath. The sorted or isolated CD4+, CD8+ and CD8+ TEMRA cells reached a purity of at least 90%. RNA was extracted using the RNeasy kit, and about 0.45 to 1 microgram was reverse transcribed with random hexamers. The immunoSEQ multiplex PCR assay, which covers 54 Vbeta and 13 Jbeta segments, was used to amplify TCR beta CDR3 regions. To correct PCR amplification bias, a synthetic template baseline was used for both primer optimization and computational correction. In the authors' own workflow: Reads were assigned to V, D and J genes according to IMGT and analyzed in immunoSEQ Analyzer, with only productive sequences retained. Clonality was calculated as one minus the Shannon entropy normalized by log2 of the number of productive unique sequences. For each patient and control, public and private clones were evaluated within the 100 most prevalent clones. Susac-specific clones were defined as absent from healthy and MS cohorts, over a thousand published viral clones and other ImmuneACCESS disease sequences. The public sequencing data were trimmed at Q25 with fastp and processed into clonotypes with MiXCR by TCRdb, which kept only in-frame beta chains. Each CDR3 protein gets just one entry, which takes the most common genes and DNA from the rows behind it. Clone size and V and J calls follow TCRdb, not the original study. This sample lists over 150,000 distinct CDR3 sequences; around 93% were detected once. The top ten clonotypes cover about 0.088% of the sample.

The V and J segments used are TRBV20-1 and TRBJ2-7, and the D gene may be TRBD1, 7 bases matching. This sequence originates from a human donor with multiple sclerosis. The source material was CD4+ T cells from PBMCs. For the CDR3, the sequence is CSAPRDSAPGGQYF. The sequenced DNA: TGCAGTGCTCCCCGGGACAGCGCTCCCGGGGGGCAGTACTTC.